This T cell receptor (beta chain) stems from a study of blood T cell repertoires in COVID-19. Study at large: Both acute and convalescent COVID-19 samples were obtained from the United States, Italy and Spain.

Clones were sequenced by immunoSEQ multiplex PCR, and TCRdb holds only the in-frame ones, with some missing. The data show approximately 270,000 clones, roughly 80% seen once. V lost 3 bases and J 8 bases, leaving 13 bases between the germline ends. The CDR3 is made up of 13 amino acids. This clonotype was obtained from an elderly man with acute or convalescent COVID-19. The sample consisted of peripheral blood. This chain links TRBV12-3 or TRBV12-4 with TRBJ1-1; perhaps TRBD1 as D (6 bases). The CDR3 here is CASSFGNRVEAFF. CDR3 DNA: TGTGCCAGCAGTTTCGGGAACAGGGTCGAAGCTTTCTTT.